This entry features one TCR beta chain sequence. This clonotype was seen more than once but under ten times. Its antigen target is currently unknown. Base quality data are lacking; no much larger clone is found one base away. This entry is derived from a study of T cell repertoires in cytomegalovirus infection (dated by TCRdb to about 2019). Background on the whole study: Peptide stimulations targeted recently identified HLA-C-restricted CMV epitopes, whose presentation resists viral immunomodulation, together with well-studied HLA-B-restricted epitopes. The HLA type of each donor mattered for the analysis, because public TCR beta signatures pointed to carriage of CMV infection along with the matching HLA type.

In the paper's terms, the treatment or condition label means: in vitro stimulation with specific CMV peptide epitopes to enrich CMV-specific T cells. TCRdb records Illumina HiSeq 1500 as the sequencer. The public sequencing data were trimmed at Q25 with fastp and processed into clonotypes with MiXCR by TCRdb, which kept only in-frame beta chains. All rows with the same CDR3 protein become a single entry with the most common DNA and genes. The sample yields 750,000 to 900,000 distinct CDR3 sequences; almost 30% were counted once. The ten largest account for around 13% of the sample. The CDR3 sequence holds 15 residues, the cysteine and phenylalanine included. CDR3 DNA only is kept here, 45 bases in frame from base 1. Looking up the germline V gene yields CDR1 SGHTA and CDR2 FQGNSA. Cut back by 5 bases and 2 bases, the V and J ends lie 10 bases apart. The paper as a whole reports these results and caveats: The ex vivo response was dominated by HLA-C-restricted CMV-specific TCR beta clonotypes, which also provided the single most frequent clonotype in two of eight donors. In both this cohort and an independent cohort of a few hundred donors, the cumulative frequency of public TCR beta family members distinguished carriers of CMV infection plus the relevant HLA type.

The sequence is built from TRBV7-2 and TRBJ2-6; the D region possibly corresponds to TRBD1 (6 bases align). This receptor was taken from a human donor in good health (CMV status not recorded). Some clones in this sample may be carry-over from other donors' samples. The source was cultured CD8+ T cells from PBMCs, collected from culture after CMV antigen stimulation. The nucleotides are TGTGCCAGCAGCCCGGACAGCGCTGGGGCCAACGTCCTGACTTTC. Translated, this is CASSPDSAGANVLTF. This CDR3, with the reference TRBV7-2 and TRBJ2-6 proteins standing in past its ends, gives the full variable domain GAGVSQSPSNKVTEKGKDVELRCDPISGHTALYWYRQSLGQGLEFLIYFQGNSAPDKSGLPSDRFSAERTGGSVSTLTIQRTQQEDSAVYLCASSPDSAGANVLTFGAGSRLTVL.